These 25 T cell receptor beta chains came from one sample sequenced in a study of blood T cell repertoires in COVID-19. The assay was immunoSEQ multiplex PCR, and TCRdb's table has in-frame clones only and misses some. The sample includes approximately 240,000 clones, approximately 79% of them seen just once. What was sequenced was peripheral blood. The receptors come from a woman aged 40 to 50 with active or convalescent COVID-19.

The chain is built from TRBV7-6 and TRBJ2-1; no firm D call. The CDR3 has 15 amino acids. Trimming took 1 base from V and 1 from J, leaving 8 bases between them. Germline CDR1 reads SGHVS; CDR2 reads FNYEAQ. The CDR3, as DNA: TGTGCCAGCAGCTTAGGGCTAGTTTCCTACAATGAGCAGTTCTTC. Its protein product is CASSLGLVSYNEQFF.

The chain uses TRBV2 and TRBJ1-5, with D possibly TRBD1 on 5 matching bases. The CDR3 loop spans 14 amino acids. V was cut by 5 bases and J by 4 bases, with 12 bases left in between. Looked up from germline, CDR1 is SNHLY and CDR2 is FYNNEI. Here the CDR3 DNA reads TGTGCCAGCAGTACGGAGGGGTTGAATCAGCCCCAGCATTTT. Translated, it gives CASSTEGLNQPQHF.

The V gene is TRBV18, the J gene TRBJ1-1, with 7 bases identical to TRBD1. Germline V gene data show CDR1 as KGHSH and CDR2 as LQKENI. This CDR3 comprises 12 residues. Germline trimming cut 2 bases from V and 7 bases from J; bases unmatched to any gene: 1. The CDR3 sequence: CASSPNRGEAFF. CDR3 DNA: TGTGCCAGCTCACCAAACAGGGGTGAAGCTTTCTTT.

The sample holds a few counts of this clone. The genes are TRBV2 and TRBJ2-5, with D maybe TRBD2 (7 bases). CDR1 and CDR2 (germline): SNHLY, FYNNEI. The V gene lost 4 bases and the J gene lost 3 bases, with 15 bases spanning the gap. The CDR3 sequence is 15 residues long. CDR3: CASSAAGAVKETQYF. The CDR3 bases are TGTGCCAGCAGTGCTGCGGGGGCTGTCAAAGAGACCCAGTACTTC.

The V gene is TRBV6-5, the J gene TRBJ1-1; a weak D match, TRBD1 (5 bases). The CDR3 consists of 15 residues. Germline V lookup: CDR1 MNHEY, CDR2 SVGAGI. V dropped 0 bases and J dropped 1 base, with 9 bases sitting between them. The CDR3: CASSYSKGANTEAFF. DNA for the CDR3: TGTGCCAGCAGTTACTCGAAAGGGGCGAACACTGAAGCTTTCTTT.

V gene TRBV2 combines with J gene TRBJ2-2, with D perhaps matching TRBD2 (5 bases). V lost 4 bases, J lost 3 bases, and 12 bases lay in between. This CDR3 spans 15 amino acids. Germline CDR1 reads SNHLY; CDR2 reads FYNNEI. CDR3: CASSGTRADTGELFF. The CDR3 coding sequence is TGTGCCAGCAGTGGAACTAGGGCGGACACCGGGGAGCTGTTTTTT. Supplemented by reference TRBV2 and TRBJ2-2, the full variable domain reads EPEVTQTPSHQVTQMGQEVILRCVPISNHLYFYWYRQILGQKVEFLVSFYNNEISEKSEIFDDQFSVERPDGSNFTLKIRSTKLEDSAMYFCASSGTRADTGELFFGEGSRLTVL.

The chain joins TRBV14 to TRBJ2-1; 10 nucleotides line up with TRBD2. V gave up 3 bases and J gave up 3 bases; unmatched junction bases: 5. Germline assignment: CDR1 SGHDN and CDR2 FVKESK. The CDR3 runs to 16 residues. The CDR3 is CASSHLAGGLYNEQFF. The CDR3 bases are TGTGCCAGCAGCCACTTAGCGGGGGGACTCTACAATGAGCAGTTCTTC.

This clone was recorded once. The genes are TRBV5-1 and TRBJ1-1; D remains ambiguous. V was pared by 5 bases and J by 0 bases, with 11 bases between. This CDR3 is built from 14 residues. Germline V gives CDR1 SGHRS, CDR2 YFSETQ. The CDR3 region is CASRREDLNTEAFF. DNA for the CDR3: TGCGCCAGCAGGAGGGAGGACTTGAACACTGAAGCTTTCTTT. The full variable domain, in which reference TRBV5-1 and TRBJ1-1 provide the parts outside the CDR3, is KAGVTQTPRYLIKTRGQQVTLSCSPISGHRSVSWYQQTPGQGLQFLFEYFSETQRNKGNFPGRFSGRQFSNSRSEMNVSTLELGDSALYLCASRREDLNTEAFFGQGTRLTVV.

The DNA of the CDR3 is TGTGCCAGCAGAGAGGGACAGGGCTACACCGGGGAGCTGTTTTTT. Its protein is CASREGQGYTGELFF. The gene calls are TRBV6-5 and TRBJ2-2, with 9 bases fitting TRBD1. The CDR3 consists of 15 residues. Losses at the gene ends were 6 bases for V and 3 bases for J; bases not matched to a gene: 5. CDR1 is MNHEY, CDR2 SVGAGI, per germline.

The chain couples TRBV5-5 to TRBJ2-3; D is unclear. The CDR3 length is 15 residues. Germline V gene sequence: CDR1 SGHKS, CDR2 YYEKEE (reference sequence). V was clipped by 1 base and J by 1 base, with 10 bases between them. The CDR3 DNA reads as TGTGCCAGCAGCTTGTCCTCATCAGGCACAGATACGCAGTATTTT. It is translated as CASSLSSSGTDTQYF.

This clone appeared a few times. The chain uses TRBV28 and TRBJ2-1, with 9 bases lining up with TRBD1. In germline, CDR1 is MDHEN, CDR2 SYDVKM. The length of the CDR3 is 16 residues. J was trimmed by 4 bases and V by 2 bases; bases with no gene match: 6. CDR3: CASSLPGQGSYNEQFF. As DNA, the CDR3 is TGTGCCAGCAGTTTACCAGGACAGGGGTCGTACAATGAGCAGTTCTTC.

This chain uses TRBV28 with TRBJ1-2; perhaps TRBD1 as D (6 bases). The germline V gene has CDR1 MDHEN and CDR2 SYDVKM. Trimming cost V 6 bases and J 5 bases, with 13 bases left between them. The CDR3 totals 13 residues. The chain's CDR3 is CASSPPDRYGYTF. The CDR3 bases are TGTGCCAGCAGCCCCCCCGACAGGTATGGCTACACCTTC.

The CDR3 nucleotides read TGCGCCAGCAGCCAAGAAGGTACCCTCGGGGTATCAAACACCATATATTTT. This gives the protein CASSQEGTLGVSNTIYF. The rearrangement joins TRBV4-1 to TRBJ1-3; D gene ambiguous. The CDR3 length is 17 residues. Trimming took 0 bases from V and 6 from J, leaving 18 bases between them. Germline loops: CDR1 MGHRA, CDR2 YSYEKL.

The V call is TRBV4-1, the J call TRBJ2-1; D remains ambiguous. CDR3 length: 11 residues. CDR1 is MGHRA, CDR2 YSYEKL, per germline. The V end lost 5 bases, the J end lost 9 bases, and 8 bases lay between the germline ends. The CDR3 here is CASSVTSEQFF. CDR3 nucleotide sequence: TGCGCCAGCAGCGTCACCAGTGAGCAGTTCTTC.

J is TRBJ2-1 and V is TRBV5-1, with 15 bases aligning to TRBD2. Germline CDR1 reads SGHRS; CDR2 reads YFSETQ. The ends lost 7 bases at V and 8 bases at J; junction bases unmatched: 7. This CDR3 contains 15 residues. The CDR3: CASLGLAGGLDEQFF. CDR3 bases: TGCGCCAGCTTGGGACTAGCGGGGGGCCTCGATGAGCAGTTCTTC.

The V gene is TRBV28, the J gene TRBJ2-2, with 8 bases that match TRBD2. Germline V gives CDR1 MDHEN, CDR2 SYDVKM. CDR3 size: 17 residues. V lost 6 bases to trimming and J lost 7 bases; unmatched junction nucleotides: 16. CDR3 sequence (DNA): TGTGCCAGCAGAGATAATCGACTAGGCGGGGGGTACGGGGAGCTGTTTTTT. The encoded protein is CASRDNRLGGGYGELFF.

V gene TRBV6-1 combines with J gene TRBJ1-2; the match to TRBD1 covers 11 bases. Germline V gene data show CDR1 as MNHNS and CDR2 as SASEGT. Germline trimming cut 3 bases from V and 7 bases from J; bases unmatched to any gene: 7. The CDR3 totals 15 residues. The DNA for the CDR3 is TGTGCCAGCAGTGAGTCCGGGACAGGGGGTCGTGGCTACACCTTC. Its protein is CASSESGTGGRGYTF.

The chain couples TRBV7-9 to TRBJ2-7; D is uncertain. Germline loops: CDR1 SEHNR, CDR2 FQNEAQ (reference sequence). The CDR3 has 13 amino acids. V lost 5 bases and J 3 bases, leaving 11 bases between the germline ends. CDR3 protein: CASSPGSGYEQYF. DNA for the CDR3: TGTGCCAGCAGCCCCGGATCAGGCTACGAGCAGTACTTC.

The genes are TRBV30 and TRBJ2-1; D is ambiguous. Per the germline V gene, CDR1 is GTSNPN and CDR2 is SVGIG (reference sequence). The CDR3 sequence is 12 residues long. The V gene lost 5 bases and the J gene lost 5 bases, with 10 bases spanning the gap. Written as DNA, the CDR3 is TGTGCCTGGGCATCAGATAACAATGAGCAGTTCTTC. The encoded protein is CAWASDNNEQFF. Combining the CDR3 with reference TRBV30 and TRBJ2-1 gives the whole variable domain SQTIHQWPATLVQPVGSPLSLECTVEGTSNPNLYWYRQAAGRGLQLLFYSVGIGQISSEVPQNLSASRPQDRQFILSSKKLLLSDSGFYLCAWASDNNEQFFGPGTRLTVL.

The rearrangement links TRBV5-1 to TRBJ2-7; 7 nucleotides agree with TRBD2. This CDR3 has 15 amino acids. CDR1 is SGHRS and CDR2 is YFSETQ in the germline V gene. The trim removed 0 bases at V and 1 base at J, leaving 4 bases unmatched. The chain's CDR3 is CASSLAAGLSYEQYF. The CDR3 nucleotides are TGCGCCAGCAGCTTGGCAGCGGGGCTTTCCTACGAGCAGTACTTC.

The rearrangement uses TRBV5-8 and TRBJ1-1, with D unclear. V gave up 1 base and J gave up 4 bases, with 14 bases separating them. CDR1 is SGHTS, CDR2 YDEGEE, per germline. CDR3 length: 15 amino acids. The CDR3 DNA reads as TGTGCCAGCAGCTTGAAAGGCATGAGGAGCACTGAAGCTTTCTTT. It is translated as CASSLKGMRSTEAFF. Full variable domain (remainder filled in from reference TRBV5-8 and TRBJ1-1): EAGVTQSPTHLIKTRGQQATLRCSPISGHTSVYWYQQALGLGLQFLLWYDEGEERNRGNFPPRFSGRQFPNYSSELNVNALELEDSALYLCASSLKGMRSTEAFFGQGTRLTVV.

The chain recombines TRBV6-4 with TRBJ2-1, with D possibly being TRBD1 (6 bases). Germline assignment: CDR1 MRHNA and CDR2 SNTAGT. CDR3 length: 13 residues. V was cut by 8 bases and J by 6 bases, with 14 bases left in between. CDR3 in DNA: TGTGCCAGCCAACAGGGTCCGTCCAATGAGCAGTTCTTC. Amino acid sequence: CASQQGPSNEQFF.

The J gene is TRBJ2-4, the V gene TRBV3-1 (or the pseudogene TRBV3-2); weak D call: TRBD1 (5 bases). This CDR3 is 17 amino acids long. Germline V CDR1 and CDR2: LGHDT, YNNKEL (reference sequence). V dropped 4 bases and J dropped 2 bases, with 18 bases sitting between them. Written as DNA, the CDR3 is TGTGCCAGCAGCCGCCTAGGGGTCCAGGGCTCCAAAAACATTCAGTACTTC. Its translation is CASSRLGVQGSKNIQYF.

J is TRBJ2-5 and V is TRBV11-2; 8 nucleotides line up with TRBD1. J gave up 5 bases and V 0 bases, and 5 bases lay outside the gene matches. The CDR3 covers 15 residues. Germline values: CDR1 SGHAT, CDR2 FQNNGV. The CDR3 is CASSLDGAGGETQYF. The CDR3 DNA is TGTGCCAGCAGCTTAGATGGGGCAGGGGGCGAGACCCAGTACTTC.

V and J are TRBV3-1 (or the pseudogene TRBV3-2) and TRBJ1-2; D remains ambiguous. CDR1 LGHDT and CDR2 YNNKEL come from the germline V gene (reference sequence). This CDR3 spans 14 amino acids. V was clipped by 3 bases and J by 7 bases, with 15 bases between them. In nucleotides, the CDR3 is TGTGCCAGCAGCCACGATGCCCGGGGTCGTGGCTACACCTTC. Encoded protein: CASSHDARGRGYTF.